This T cell receptor beta chain was documented in a study of CD4 T cells in relation to SARS-CoV-2 and coronaviruses. About this clone: Its target is unknown.

Here immunoSEQ multiplex PCR was the method, and the copy in TCRdb shows in-frame clones only, minus some. The sample shows tens of thousands of clones, under 85% of them seen only once. The unexposed donors gave CD4+ T cells in about 2011-2019, prior to COVID-19. After about ten days of culture, CD4+ T cells were isolated. Study-level findings and limits: In approximately 71% of donors, memory CD4+ clonotypes crossrecognized SARS-CoV-2 and at least one common cold coronavirus spike.

Germline assignment: CDR1 SGDLS and CDR2 YYNGEE. The CDR3 spans 16 residues. V was cut by 0 bases and J by 3 bases, with 14 bases left in between. The sample consisted of CD4+ T cells from PBMCs, cultured in vitro. This receptor was taken from a human donor in good health. The chain employs TRBV9 and TRBJ2-3; perhaps TRBD2 as D (5 bases). CDR3 region: CASSVETGILTDTQYF. CDR3 nucleotide sequence: TGTGCCAGCAGCGTAGAAACGGGGATATTAACAGATACGCAGTATTTT.